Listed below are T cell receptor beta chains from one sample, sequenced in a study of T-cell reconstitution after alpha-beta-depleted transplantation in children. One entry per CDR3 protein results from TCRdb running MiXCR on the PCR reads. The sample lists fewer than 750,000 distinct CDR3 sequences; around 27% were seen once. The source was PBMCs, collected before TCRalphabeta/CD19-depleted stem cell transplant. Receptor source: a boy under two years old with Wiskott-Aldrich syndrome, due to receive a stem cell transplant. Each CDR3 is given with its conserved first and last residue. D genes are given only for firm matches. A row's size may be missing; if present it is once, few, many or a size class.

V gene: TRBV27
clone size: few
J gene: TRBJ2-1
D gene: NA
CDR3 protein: CASSPLPTAIYNEQFF
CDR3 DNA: TGTGCCAGCAGCCCATTACCCACAGCGATATACAATGAGCAGTTCTTC

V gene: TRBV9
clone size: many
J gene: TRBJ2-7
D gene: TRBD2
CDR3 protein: CASSVGTSYEQYF
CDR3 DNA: TGCGCCAGCAGCGTCGGGACTAGCTACGAGCAGTACTTC

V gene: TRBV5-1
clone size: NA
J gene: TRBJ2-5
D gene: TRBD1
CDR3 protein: CASNPGQGFQETQYF
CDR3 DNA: TGCGCCAGCAACCCGGGACAGGGATTCCAAGAGACCCAGTACTTC

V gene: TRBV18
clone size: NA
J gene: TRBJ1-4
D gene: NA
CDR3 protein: CASSPRTTNEKLFF
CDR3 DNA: TGTGCCAGCTCACCAAGGACAACTAATGAAAAACTGTTTTTT

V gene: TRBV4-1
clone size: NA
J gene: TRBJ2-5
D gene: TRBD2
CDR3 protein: CASSQEGTSRETQYF
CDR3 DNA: TGCGCCAGCAGCCAAGAGGGGACTAGCCGGGAGACCCAGTACTTC

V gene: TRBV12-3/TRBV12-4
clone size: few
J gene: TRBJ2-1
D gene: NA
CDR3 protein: CASSIRFSSNEQFF
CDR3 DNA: TGTGCCAGCAGTATCAGGTTCAGTAGCAATGAGCAGTTCTTC

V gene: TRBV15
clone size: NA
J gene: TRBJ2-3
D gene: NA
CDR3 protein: CATSTSPTGGTDTQYF
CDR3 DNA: TGTGCCACCAGCACCTCTCCAACCGGGGGAACAGATACGCAGTATTTT

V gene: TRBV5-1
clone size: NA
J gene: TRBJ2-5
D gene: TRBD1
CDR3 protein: CASSTGGGETQYF
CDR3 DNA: TGTGCCAGCAGCACAGGGGGCGGCGAGACCCAGTACTTC

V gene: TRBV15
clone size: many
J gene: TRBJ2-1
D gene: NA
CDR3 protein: CATSTPASDTYNEQFF
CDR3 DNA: TGTGCCACCAGCACCCCTGCTAGCGATACATACAATGAGCAGTTCTTC

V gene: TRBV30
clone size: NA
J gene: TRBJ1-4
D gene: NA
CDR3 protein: CAWLGREEKLFF
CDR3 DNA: TGTGCCTGGCTCGGACGGGAGGAAAAACTGTTTTTT

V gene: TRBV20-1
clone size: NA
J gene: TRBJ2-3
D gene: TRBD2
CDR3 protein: CSARVPSGSRTDTQYF
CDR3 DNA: TGCAGTGCTAGGGTTCCTAGCGGGAGTCGGACAGATACGCAGTATTTT

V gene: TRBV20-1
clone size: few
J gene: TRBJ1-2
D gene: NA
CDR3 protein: CSAERTDNGYTF
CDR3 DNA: TGCAGTGCTGAAAGGACAGATAATGGCTACACCTTC

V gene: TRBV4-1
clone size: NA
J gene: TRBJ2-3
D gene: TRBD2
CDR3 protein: CASSQVGLLAGSSTDTQYF
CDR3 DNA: TGCGCCAGCAGCCAAGTCGGATTACTAGCGGGATCCAGTACAGATACGCAGTATTTT

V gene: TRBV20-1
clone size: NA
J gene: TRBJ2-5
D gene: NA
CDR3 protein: CSATRRVEQETQYF
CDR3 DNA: TGCAGTGCAACCCGACGGGTCGAACAAGAGACCCAGTACTTC

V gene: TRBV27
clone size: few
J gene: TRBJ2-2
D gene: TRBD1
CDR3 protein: CASRDRVNTGELFF
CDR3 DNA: TGTGCCAGCAGGGACAGGGTGAACACCGGGGAGCTGTTTTTT

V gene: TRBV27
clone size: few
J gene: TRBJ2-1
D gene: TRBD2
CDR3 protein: CASSPKIGRKREGRNEQFF
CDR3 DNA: TGTGCCAGCAGTCCGAAAATAGGTAGAAAGCGGGAGGGCCGGAATGAGCAGTTCTTC

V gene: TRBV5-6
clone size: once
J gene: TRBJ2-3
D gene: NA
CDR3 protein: CASSGGTGLNTDTQYF
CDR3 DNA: TGTGCCAGCAGCGGTGGGACGGGGCTTAACACAGATACGCAGTATTTT

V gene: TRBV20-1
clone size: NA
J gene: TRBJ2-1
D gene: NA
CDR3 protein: CSARDRPTYNEQFF
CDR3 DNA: TGCAGTGCTAGAGATAGACCTACCTACAATGAGCAGTTCTTC

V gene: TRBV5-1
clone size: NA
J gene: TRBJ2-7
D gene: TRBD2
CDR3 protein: CASSLLTSGTYEQYF
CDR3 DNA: TGCGCCAGCAGCTTGTTGACTAGCGGGACCTACGAGCAGTACTTC

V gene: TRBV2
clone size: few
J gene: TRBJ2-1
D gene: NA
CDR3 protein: CASSDFGVTYNEQFF
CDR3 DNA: TGTGCCAGCAGTGATTTCGGGGTTACCTACAATGAGCAGTTCTTC

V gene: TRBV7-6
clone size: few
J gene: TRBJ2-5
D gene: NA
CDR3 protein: CASSLEAEETQYF
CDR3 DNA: TGTGCCAGCAGCTTAGAGGCAGAAGAGACCCAGTACTTC

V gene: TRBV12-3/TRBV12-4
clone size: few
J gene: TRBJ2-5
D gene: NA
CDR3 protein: CASSPLTGGETQYF
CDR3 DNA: TGTGCCAGCAGTCCTCTGACAGGTGGAGAGACCCAGTACTTC

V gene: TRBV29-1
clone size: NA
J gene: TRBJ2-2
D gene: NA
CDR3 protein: CSVGRQYTGELFF
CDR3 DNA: TGCAGCGTTGGAAGACAGTACACCGGGGAGCTGTTTTTT

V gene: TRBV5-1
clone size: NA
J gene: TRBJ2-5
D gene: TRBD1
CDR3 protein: CASSLHPGGDETQYF
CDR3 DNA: TGCGCCAGCAGCTTGCACCCAGGGGGCGATGAGACCCAGTACTTC

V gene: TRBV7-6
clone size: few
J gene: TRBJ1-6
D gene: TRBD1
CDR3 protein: CASSPGQGTNSPLHF
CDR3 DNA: TGTGCCAGCAGCCCGGGACAGGGGACCAATTCACCCCTCCACTTT

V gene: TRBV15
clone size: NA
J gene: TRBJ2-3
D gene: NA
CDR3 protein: CATSSDKGGRTDTQYF
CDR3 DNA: TGTGCCACCAGCAGTGATAAAGGCGGTCGCACAGATACGCAGTATTTT

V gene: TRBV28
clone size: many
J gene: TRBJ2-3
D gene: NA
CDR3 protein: CASSPIGGRNTDTQYF
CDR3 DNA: TGTGCCAGCAGCCCAATCGGGGGCAGAAACACAGATACGCAGTATTTT

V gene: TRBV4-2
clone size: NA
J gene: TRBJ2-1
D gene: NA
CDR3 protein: CASSQGIGTWQFF
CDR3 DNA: TGTGCCAGCAGCCAAGGAATCGGGACATGGCAGTTCTTC

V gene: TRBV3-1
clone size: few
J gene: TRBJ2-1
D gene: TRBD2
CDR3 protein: CASSQDGLLAGGHNEQFF
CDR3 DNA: TGTGCCAGCAGCCAAGATGGGCTACTAGCGGGAGGGCACAATGAGCAGTTCTTC

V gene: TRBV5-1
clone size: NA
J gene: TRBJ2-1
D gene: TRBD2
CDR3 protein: CASSPTSVPYNEQFF
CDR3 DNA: TGCGCCAGCAGCCCGACTAGCGTCCCCTACAATGAGCAGTTCTTC

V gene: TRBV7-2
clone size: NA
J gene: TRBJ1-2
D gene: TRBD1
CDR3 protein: CASSLALGQGVGYGYTF
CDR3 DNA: TGTGCCAGCAGCTTAGCGCTCGGACAGGGGGTCGGCTATGGCTACACCTTC

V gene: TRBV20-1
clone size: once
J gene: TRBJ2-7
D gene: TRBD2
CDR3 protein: CSARPLAAYEQYF
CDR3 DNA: TGCAGTGCTAGGCCCCTAGCGGCTTACGAGCAGTACTTC

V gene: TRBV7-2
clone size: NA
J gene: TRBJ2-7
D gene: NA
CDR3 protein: CASSLTGYGTYEQYF
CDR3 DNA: TGTGCCAGCAGCTTAACCGGGTATGGAACCTACGAGCAGTACTTC

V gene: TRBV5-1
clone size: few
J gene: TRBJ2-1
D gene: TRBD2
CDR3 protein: CASSLEVAGGEQFF
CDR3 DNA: TGCGCCAGCAGCTTGGAGGTAGCGGGAGGTGAGCAGTTCTTC

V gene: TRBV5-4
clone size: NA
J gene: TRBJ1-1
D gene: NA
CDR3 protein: CASSFLGRDTEAFF
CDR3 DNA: TGTGCCAGCAGCTTCCTCGGGCGCGACACTGAAGCTTTCTTT

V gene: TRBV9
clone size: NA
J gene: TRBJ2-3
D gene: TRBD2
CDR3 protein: CASSVEFEREFRWEGNTQYF
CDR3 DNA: TGTGCCAGCAGCGTAGAGTTCGAGCGGGAGTTCCGCTGGGAGGGAAATACGCAGTATTTT

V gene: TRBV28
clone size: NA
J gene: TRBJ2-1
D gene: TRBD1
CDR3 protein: CASSSPGTGYYNEQFF
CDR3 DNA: TGTGCCAGCAGTTCCCCCGGGACAGGGTACTACAATGAGCAGTTCTTC

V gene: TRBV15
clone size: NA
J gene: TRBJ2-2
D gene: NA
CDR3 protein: CATSRRTGELFF
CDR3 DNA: TGTGCCACCAGCCGGAGGACCGGGGAGCTGTTTTTT

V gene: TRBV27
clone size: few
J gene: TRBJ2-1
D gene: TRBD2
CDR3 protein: CASSGTSGRRYEQFF
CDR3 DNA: TGTGCCAGCAGTGGGACTAGCGGGAGGAGATATGAGCAGTTCTTC

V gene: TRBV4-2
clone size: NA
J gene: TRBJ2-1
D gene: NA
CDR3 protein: CASSQARYRNEQFF
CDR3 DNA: TGTGCCAGCAGCCAAGCACGCTACAGGAATGAGCAGTTCTTC

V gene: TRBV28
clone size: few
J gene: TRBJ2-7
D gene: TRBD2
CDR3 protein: CASSPLTSGRFSYEQYF
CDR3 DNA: TGTGCCAGCAGTCCCCTGACTAGCGGGAGGTTCTCCTACGAGCAGTACTTC

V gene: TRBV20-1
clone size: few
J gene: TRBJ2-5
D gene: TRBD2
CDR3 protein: CSALAGGRETQYF
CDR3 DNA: TGCAGTGCTCTCGCGGGAGGGCGAGAGACCCAGTACTTC

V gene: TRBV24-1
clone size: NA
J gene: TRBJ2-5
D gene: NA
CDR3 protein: CATSDFSQGQETQYF
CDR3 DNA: TGTGCCACCAGTGATTTCTCACAGGGACAAGAGACCCAGTACTTC

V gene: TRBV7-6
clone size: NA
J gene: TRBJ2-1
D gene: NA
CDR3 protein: CASSLEETWEAYNEQFF
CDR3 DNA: TGTGCCAGCAGCTTAGAGGAGACATGGGAAGCCTACAATGAGCAGTTCTTC

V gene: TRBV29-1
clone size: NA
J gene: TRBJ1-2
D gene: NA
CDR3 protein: CSVEDTGASGYTF
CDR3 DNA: TGCAGCGTTGAAGATACGGGGGCATCGGGCTACACCTTC

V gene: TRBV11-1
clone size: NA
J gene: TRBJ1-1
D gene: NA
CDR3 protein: CASTIGDSAEAFF
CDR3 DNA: TGTGCCAGCACCATAGGGGATTCCGCTGAAGCTTTCTTT

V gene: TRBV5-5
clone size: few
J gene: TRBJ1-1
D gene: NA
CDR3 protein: CASSLLLGATEAFF
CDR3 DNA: TGTGCCAGCAGCTTGTTATTGGGGGCGACTGAAGCTTTCTTT